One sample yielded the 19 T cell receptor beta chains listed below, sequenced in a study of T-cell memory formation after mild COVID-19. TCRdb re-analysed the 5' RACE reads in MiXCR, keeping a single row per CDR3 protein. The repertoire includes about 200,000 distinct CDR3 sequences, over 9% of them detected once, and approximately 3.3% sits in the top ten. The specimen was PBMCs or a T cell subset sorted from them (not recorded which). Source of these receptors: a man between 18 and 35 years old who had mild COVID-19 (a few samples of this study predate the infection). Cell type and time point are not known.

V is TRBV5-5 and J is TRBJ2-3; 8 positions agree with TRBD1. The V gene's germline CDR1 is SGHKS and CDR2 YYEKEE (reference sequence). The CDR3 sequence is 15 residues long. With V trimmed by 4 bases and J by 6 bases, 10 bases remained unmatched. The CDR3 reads CASSIDQGAGDTQYF. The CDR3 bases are TGTGCCAGCAGCATAGACCAGGGGGCGGGGGATACGCAGTATTTT.

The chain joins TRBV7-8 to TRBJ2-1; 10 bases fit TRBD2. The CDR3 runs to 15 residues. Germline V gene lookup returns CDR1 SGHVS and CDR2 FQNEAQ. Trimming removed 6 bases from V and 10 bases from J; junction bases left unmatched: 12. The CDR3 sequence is CASRSPGTSAGEQFF. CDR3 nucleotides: TGTGCCAGCAGAAGTCCCGGGACTAGCGCAGGGGAGCAGTTCTTC.

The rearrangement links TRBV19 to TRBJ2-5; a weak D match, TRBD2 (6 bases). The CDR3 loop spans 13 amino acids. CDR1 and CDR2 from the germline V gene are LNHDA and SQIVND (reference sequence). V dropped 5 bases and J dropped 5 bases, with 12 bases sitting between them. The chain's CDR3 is CASSSRSGETQYF. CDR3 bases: TGTGCCAGTAGTTCCCGGAGCGGGGAGACCCAGTACTTC.

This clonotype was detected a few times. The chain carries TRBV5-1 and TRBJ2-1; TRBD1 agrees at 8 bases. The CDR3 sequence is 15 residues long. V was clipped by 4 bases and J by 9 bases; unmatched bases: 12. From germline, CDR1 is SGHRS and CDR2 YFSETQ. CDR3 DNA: TGCGCCAGCAGCCCCCGGACAGGGACTTTGGGTGAGCAGTTCTTC. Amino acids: CASSPRTGTLGEQFF.

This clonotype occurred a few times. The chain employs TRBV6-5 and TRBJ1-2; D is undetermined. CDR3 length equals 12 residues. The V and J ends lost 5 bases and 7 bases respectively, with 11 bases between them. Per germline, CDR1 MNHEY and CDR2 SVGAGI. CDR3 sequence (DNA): TGTGCCAGCAGTAAAGGGCACGGTGGCTACACCTTC. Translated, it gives CASSKGHGGYTF.

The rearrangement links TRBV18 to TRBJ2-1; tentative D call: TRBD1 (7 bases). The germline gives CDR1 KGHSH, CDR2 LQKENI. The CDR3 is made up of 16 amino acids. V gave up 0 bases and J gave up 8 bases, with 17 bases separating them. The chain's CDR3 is CASSPPNRGGGDEQFF. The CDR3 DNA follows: TGTGCCAGCTCACCACCGAACAGGGGAGGCGGCGATGAGCAGTTCTTC.

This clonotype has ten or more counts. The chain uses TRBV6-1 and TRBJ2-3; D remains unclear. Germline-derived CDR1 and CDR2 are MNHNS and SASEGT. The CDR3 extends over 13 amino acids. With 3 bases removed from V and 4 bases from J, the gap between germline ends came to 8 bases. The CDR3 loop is CASSDRQPDTQYF. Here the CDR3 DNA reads TGTGCCAGCAGTGACCGCCAGCCAGATACGCAGTATTTT.

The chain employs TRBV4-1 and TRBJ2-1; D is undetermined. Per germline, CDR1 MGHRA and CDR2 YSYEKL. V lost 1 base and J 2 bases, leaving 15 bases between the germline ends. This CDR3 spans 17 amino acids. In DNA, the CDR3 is TGCGCCAGCAGCCAAGTACGCTCAGGTCTTACCTACAATGAGCAGTTCTTC. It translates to CASSQVRSGLTYNEQFF.

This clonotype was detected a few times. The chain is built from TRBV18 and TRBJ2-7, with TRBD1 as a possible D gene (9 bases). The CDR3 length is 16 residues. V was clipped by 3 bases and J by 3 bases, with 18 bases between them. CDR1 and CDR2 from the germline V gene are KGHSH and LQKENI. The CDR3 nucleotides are TGTGCCAGCTCACCCCGGGGGGGACAGGGCATCTACGAGCAGTACTTC. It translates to CASSPRGGQGIYEQYF.

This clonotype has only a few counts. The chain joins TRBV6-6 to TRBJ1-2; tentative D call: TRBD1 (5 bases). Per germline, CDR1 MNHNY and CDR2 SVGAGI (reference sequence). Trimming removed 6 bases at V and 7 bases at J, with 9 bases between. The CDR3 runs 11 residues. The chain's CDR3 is CASRGQGGYTF. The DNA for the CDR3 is TGTGCCAGCAGAGGACAAGGTGGCTACACCTTC.

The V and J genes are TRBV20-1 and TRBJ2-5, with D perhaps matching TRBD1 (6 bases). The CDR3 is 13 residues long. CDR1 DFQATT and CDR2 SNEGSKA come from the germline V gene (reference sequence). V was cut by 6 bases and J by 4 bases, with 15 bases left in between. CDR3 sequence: CSAPTGMGETQYF. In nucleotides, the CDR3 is TGCAGTGCCCCCACAGGGATGGGAGAGACCCAGTACTTC.

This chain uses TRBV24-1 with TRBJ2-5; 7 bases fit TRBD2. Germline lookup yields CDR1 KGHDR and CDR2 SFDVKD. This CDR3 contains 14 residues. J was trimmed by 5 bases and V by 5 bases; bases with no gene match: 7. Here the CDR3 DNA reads TGTGCCACCAGTGGGGGAGGGACGGAGGAGACCCAGTACTTC. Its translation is CATSGGGTEETQYF.

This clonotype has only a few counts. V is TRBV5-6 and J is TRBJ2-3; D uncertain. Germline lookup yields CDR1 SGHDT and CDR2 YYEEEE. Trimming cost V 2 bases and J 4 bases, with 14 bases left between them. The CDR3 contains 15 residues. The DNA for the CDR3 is TGTGCCAGCAGCTTACCAGGTCTCGCAGCAGATACGCAGTATTTT. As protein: CASSLPGLAADTQYF. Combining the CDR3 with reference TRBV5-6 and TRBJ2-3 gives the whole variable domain DAGVTQSPTHLIKTRGQQVTLRCSPKSGHDTVSWYQQALGQGPQFIFQYYEEEERQRGNFPDRFSGHQFPNYSSELNVNALLLGDSALYLCASSLPGLAADTQYFGPGTRLTVL.

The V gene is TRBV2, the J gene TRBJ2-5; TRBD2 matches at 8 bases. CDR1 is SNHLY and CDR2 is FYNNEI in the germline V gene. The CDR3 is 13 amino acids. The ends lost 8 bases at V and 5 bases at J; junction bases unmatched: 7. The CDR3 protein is CASRGGASETQYF. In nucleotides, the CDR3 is TGTGCCAGCCGGGGGGGCGCCTCGGAGACCCAGTACTTC.

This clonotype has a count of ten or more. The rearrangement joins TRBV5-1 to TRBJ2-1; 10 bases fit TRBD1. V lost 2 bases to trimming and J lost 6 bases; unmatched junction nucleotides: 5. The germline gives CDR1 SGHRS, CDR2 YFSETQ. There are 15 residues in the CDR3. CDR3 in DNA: TGCGCCAGCAGCTTAGACAGGGGGCGCCTCAATGAGCAGTTCTTC. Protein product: CASSLDRGRLNEQFF. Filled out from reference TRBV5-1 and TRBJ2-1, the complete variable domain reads KAGVTQTPRYLIKTRGQQVTLSCSPISGHRSVSWYQQTPGQGLQFLFEYFSETQRNKGNFPGRFSGRQFSNSRSEMNVSTLELGDSALYLCASSLDRGRLNEQFFGPGTRLTVL.

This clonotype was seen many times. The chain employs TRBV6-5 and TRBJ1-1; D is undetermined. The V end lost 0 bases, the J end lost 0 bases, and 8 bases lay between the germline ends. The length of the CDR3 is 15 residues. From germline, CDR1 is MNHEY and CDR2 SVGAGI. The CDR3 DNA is TGTGCCAGCAGTTACTCAGCCAGGATGAACACTGAAGCTTTCTTT. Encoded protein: CASSYSARMNTEAFF.

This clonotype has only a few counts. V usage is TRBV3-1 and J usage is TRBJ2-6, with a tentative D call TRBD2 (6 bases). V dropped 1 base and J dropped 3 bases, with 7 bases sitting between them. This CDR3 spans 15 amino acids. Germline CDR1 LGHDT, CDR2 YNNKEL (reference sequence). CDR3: CASSQAGGGANVLTF. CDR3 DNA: TGTGCCAGCAGCCAAGCCGGGGGTGGGGCCAACGTCCTGACTTTC.

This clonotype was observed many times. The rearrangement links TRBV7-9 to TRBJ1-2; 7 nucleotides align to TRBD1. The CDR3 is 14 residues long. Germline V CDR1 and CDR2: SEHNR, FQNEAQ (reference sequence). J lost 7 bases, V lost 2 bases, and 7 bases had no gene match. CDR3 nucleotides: TGTGCCAGCAGCTTACCCGACAGGGAAGGTGGCTACACCTTC. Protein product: CASSLPDREGGYTF.

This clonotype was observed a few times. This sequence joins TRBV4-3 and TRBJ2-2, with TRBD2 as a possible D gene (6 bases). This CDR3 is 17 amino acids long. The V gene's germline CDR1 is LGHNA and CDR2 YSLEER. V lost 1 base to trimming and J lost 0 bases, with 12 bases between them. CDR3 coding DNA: TGCGCCAGCAGCCAAGTGTTGACGGGGGCGAACACCGGGGAGCTGTTTTTT. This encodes CASSQVLTGANTGELFF.